This is a list of T cell receptor beta chains from one sample in a study of blood T cell repertoires in COVID-19. Method: immunoSEQ multiplex PCR; TCRdb's copy keeps in-frame clones and lacks some. Of around 100,000 clones in the sample, roughly two thirds were seen once. The sequenced sample was peripheral blood. These receptors came from a man at least 80 years old with acute or convalescent COVID-19. Both conserved end residues are part of each CDR3. D genes are given only for firm matches. Part of the rows lack a size; the others show once, few, many or a class for expanded clones.

TRBJ2-5,NA,TRBV7-9,NA,CASSLEVAQETQYF,TGTGCCAGCAGCTTAGAAGTAGCCCAAGAGACCCAGTACTTC
TRBJ2-2,once,TRBV7-3,NA,CASSSSVGGTGELFF,TGTGCCAGCAGCTCGTCCGTAGGGGGCACCGGGGAGCTGTTTTTT
TRBJ2-5,NA,TRBV21-1,NA,CASSKDGLAGGPLETQYF,TGTGCCAGCAGCAAAGATGGGCTAGCGGGAGGGCCACTGGAGACCCAGTACTTC
TRBJ1-1,NA,TRBV27,TRBD1,CASRSGQGVWTEAFF,TGTGCCAGCAGGTCCGGTCAGGGGGTTTGGACTGAAGCTTTCTTT
TRBJ1-1,once,TRBV3-1/TRBV3-2,TRBD1,CASSRDRGLRDTEAFF,TGTGCCAGCAGCCGGGACAGGGGGCTCCGGGACACTGAAGCTTTCTTT
TRBJ2-7,NA,TRBV5-6,NA,CASSFSVTYEQYF,TGTGCCAGCAGCTTTTCGGTAACCTACGAGCAGTACTTC
TRBJ2-5,NA,TRBV29-1,NA,CSDRTALEAQYF,TGCAGCGATAGGACAGCCCTCGAAGCCCAGTACTTC
TRBJ1-1,few,TRBV19,NA,CASKPQGPFLDAFF,TGTGCCAGTAAACCTCAGGGCCCTTTTTTAGATGCTTTCTTT
TRBJ1-5,NA,TRBV6-5,TRBD1,CASTGAGGQPQHF,TGTGCCAGTACAGGGGCGGGCGGGCAGCCCCAGCATTTT
TRBJ2-3,NA,TRBV4-3,NA,CASSQAQTALTDTQYF,TGCGCCAGCAGCCAAGCCCAAACAGCTCTCACAGATACGCAGTATTTT
TRBJ1-1,NA,TRBV2,NA,CASSVGGSTEAFF,TGTGCCAGCAGTGTAGGGGGAAGCACTGAAGCTTTCTTT
TRBJ2-5,NA,TRBV5-8,TRBD1,CASSLAGDRGETQYF,TGTGCCAGCAGCTTGGCCGGAGACAGGGGGGAGACCCAGTACTTC
TRBJ1-2,NA,TRBV6-5,NA,CASSYKTPGISDGYTF,TGTGCCAGCAGTTACAAAACCCCCGGGATATCGGATGGCTACACCTTC
TRBJ1-1,once,TRBV20-1,NA,CSASNGRGTEAFF,TGCAGTGCTAGTAACGGGAGGGGGACTGAAGCTTTCTTT
TRBJ1-1,NA,TRBV7-3,NA,CASTRGGDTEAFF,TGTGCCAGCACAAGAGGGGGGGACACTGAAGCTTTCTTT
TRBJ2-5,NA,TRBV18,TRBD1,CASSRVWGQGRGETQYF,TGTGCCAGCTCACGAGTATGGGGACAGGGACGAGGCGAGACCCAGTACTTC
TRBJ1-1,NA,TRBV12-3/TRBV12-4,NA,CASIRGQNTEAFF,TGTGCCAGTATCCGGGGACAGAACACTGAAGCTTTCTTT
TRBJ1-5,NA,TRBV10-3,NA,CAISDGGLAQHF,TGTGCCATCAGTGATGGTGGTCTAGCCCAGCATTTT
TRBJ1-4,once,TRBV4-3,NA,CASSQVTQATNEKLFF,TGCGCCAGCAGCCAAGTTACGCAGGCAACTAATGAAAAACTGTTTTTT
TRBJ2-7,few,TRBV30,TRBD1,CAWSRPPGGYEQYF,TGTGCCTGGAGTAGACCCCCAGGGGGCTACGAGCAGTACTTC
TRBJ1-4,NA,TRBV5-5,NA,CASSYQSYATNEKLFF,TGTGCCAGCAGCTACCAATCCTACGCAACTAATGAAAAACTGTTTTTT
TRBJ2-1,few,TRBV2,NA,CASSWFTGGEQFF,TGTGCCAGCAGTTGGTTTACAGGAGGGGAGCAGTTCTTC
TRBJ1-5,once,TRBV30,TRBD1,CAWTPGQGTNQPQHF,TGTGCCTGGACTCCTGGACAGGGTACTAATCAGCCCCAGCATTTT
TRBJ1-2,NA,TRBV18,TRBD1,CASSPGQGAGYGYTF,TGTGCCAGCTCACCCGGACAGGGGGCCGGCTATGGCTACACCTTC
TRBJ1-4,NA,TRBV11-1,NA,CASSLGWREKLFF,TGTGCCAGCAGCCTGGGCTGGCGTGAAAAACTGTTTTTT
TRBJ2-2,many,TRBV12-2,NA,CASRLGGSNTGELFF,TGTGCAAGTCGCTTAGGGGGCTCGAACACCGGGGAGCTGTTTTTT
TRBJ2-3,few,TRBV7-3,TRBD1,CASSPGTGSNTQYF,TGTGCCAGCAGCCCCGGGACAGGGTCCAATACGCAGTATTTT
TRBJ1-1,NA,TRBV19,TRBD1,CASSVQDREEAEAFF,TGTGCCAGTAGTGTACAGGACAGGGAAGAGGCTGAAGCTTTCTTT
TRBJ2-7,NA,TRBV6-2/TRBV6-3,TRBD2,CASSQPSGGSYEQYF,TGTGCCAGCAGTCAACCTAGCGGAGGTTCCTACGAGCAGTACTTC
TRBJ2-2,NA,TRBV7-8,TRBD2,CASSLKRGGPNTGELFF,TGTGCCAGCAGCTTAAAGCGGGGAGGGCCGAACACCGGGGAGCTGTTTTTT
TRBJ2-5,once,TRBV9,NA,CASSVAASLRQETQYF,TGTGCCAGCAGCGTAGCGGCTAGCCTAAGGCAAGAGACCCAGTACTTC
TRBJ2-6,NA,TRBV28,TRBD1,CASIPQGTGANVLTF,TGTGCCAGCATCCCACAGGGGACTGGGGCCAACGTCCTGACTTTC
TRBJ2-7,NA,TRBV7-9,NA,CASSPAYEQYF,TGTGCCAGCAGCCCTGCCTACGAGCAGTACTTC
TRBJ2-7,many,TRBV28,TRBD1,CASRLGTGILEQYF,TGTGCCAGCAGATTGGGGACAGGGATCCTCGAGCAGTACTTC
TRBJ2-1,NA,TRBV27,TRBD2,CASSRLAGGPRNEQFF,TGTGCCAGCAGTCGACTAGCGGGAGGGCCTAGAAATGAGCAGTTCTTC
TRBJ1-1,NA,TRBV7-2,NA,CASSSRQVGNTEAFF,TGTGCCAGCAGCTCTAGACAGGTGGGGAACACTGAAGCTTTCTTT
TRBJ1-5,NA,TRBV28,NA,CASRTTGQPQHF,TGTGCCAGCAGAACCACAGGACAGCCCCAGCATTTT
TRBJ1-2,NA,TRBV24-1,NA,CAIQGGYGYTF,TGTGCAATACAGGGTGGCTATGGCTACACCTTC
TRBJ2-7,NA,TRBV2,NA,CASSAMAEQYF,TGTGCCAGCAGTGCAATGGCCGAGCAGTACTTC
TRBJ2-7,NA,TRBV19,TRBD2,CASSLRAGAGYEQYF,TGTGCCAGTAGTCTTCGAGCGGGAGCTGGATACGAGCAGTACTTC